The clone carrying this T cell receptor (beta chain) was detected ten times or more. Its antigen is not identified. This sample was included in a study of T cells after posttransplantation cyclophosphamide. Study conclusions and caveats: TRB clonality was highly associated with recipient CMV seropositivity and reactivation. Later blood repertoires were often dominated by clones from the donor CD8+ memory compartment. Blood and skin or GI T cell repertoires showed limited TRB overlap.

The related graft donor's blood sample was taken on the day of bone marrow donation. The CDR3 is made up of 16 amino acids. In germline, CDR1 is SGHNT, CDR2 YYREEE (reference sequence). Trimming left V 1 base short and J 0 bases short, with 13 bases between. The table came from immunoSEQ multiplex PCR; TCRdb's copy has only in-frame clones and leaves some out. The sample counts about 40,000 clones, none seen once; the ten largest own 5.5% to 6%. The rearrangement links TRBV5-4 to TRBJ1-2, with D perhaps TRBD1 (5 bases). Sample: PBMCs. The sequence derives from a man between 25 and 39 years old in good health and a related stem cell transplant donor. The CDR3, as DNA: TGTGCCAGCAGCTTGCCTACGACAGCAACTAACTATGGCTACACCTTC. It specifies CASSLPTTATNYGYTF.